A single sample gave rise to the 20 T cell receptor beta chains below, sequenced in a study of molecular identifiers for immune sequencing clone quantification. TCRdb passed the PCR reads through MiXCR, listing each CDR3 protein once. The sample lists 300,000 to 400,000 distinct CDR3 sequences; roughly 23% were seen once. Sequencing was performed on naive CD8+ T cells from blood, with Jurkat cell RNA spiked in. Subset: FACS-sorted CD8+CD4-CCR7+CD45RA+ naive T cells. The source of these receptors is a human donor in good health. Some libraries in this study had Jurkat cell RNA spiked in.

This clonotype showed up many times. The J gene is TRBJ2-2, the V gene TRBV9; no reliable D call. Trimming left V 4 bases short and J 3 bases short, with 13 bases between. The CDR3 is made up of 15 amino acids. The V gene's germline CDR1 is SGDLS and CDR2 YYNGEE. CDR3 sequence reads: CASSLKGGYTGELFF. In nucleotides, the CDR3 is TGTGCCAGCAGCCTCAAGGGTGGTTACACCGGGGAGCTGTTTTTT.

This CDR3 reads CASSIVGGVPCYEQYF. The CDR3 DNA reads TGTGCCAGTAGTATAGTTGGCGGAGTCCCATGCTACGAGCAGTACTTC. V and J are TRBV19 and TRBJ2-7, with D unclear. Per germline, CDR1 LNHDA and CDR2 SQIVND (reference sequence). The CDR3 has 16 residues. With 1 base removed from V and 3 bases from J, the gap between germline ends came to 16 bases.

This clonotype came up many times. The gene calls are TRBV5-5 and TRBJ2-3; 7 nucleotides line up with TRBD1. Germline values: CDR1 SGHKS, CDR2 YYEKEE (reference sequence). V shed 4 bases and J 3 bases; nucleotides not matched to a gene: 8. The CDR3 is made up of 15 amino acids. CDR3 protein: CASSTPQGKTDTQYF. DNA for the CDR3: TGTGCCAGCAGCACCCCACAGGGGAAGACAGATACGCAGTATTTT.

At least ten counts were recorded for this clonotype. The CDR3 sequence is CAWSPTSLNSYEQYF. The CDR3 DNA reads TGTGCCTGGAGCCCAACTAGCCTAAATTCCTACGAGCAGTACTTC. The gene calls are TRBV30 and TRBJ2-7; weak D call: TRBD2 (6 bases). V was clipped by 3 bases and J by 1 base, with 16 bases between them. Germline V CDR1 and CDR2: GTSNPN, SVGIG (reference sequence). The CDR3 is made up of 15 amino acids.

Worth noting for this clonotype: This sequence may be a read error, since a much larger clone differs from it by one base. The chain joins TRBV11-2 to TRBJ2-7; D remains ambiguous. This CDR3 spans 12 amino acids. Germline CDR1 and CDR2: SGHAT and FQNNGV. The ends were cut back, 4 bases at V and 7 bases at J, with 11 bases in the middle. CDR3 DNA: TGTGCCAGCAGCTCTTTGCTGGGGGAGCAGTACTTC. It codes for CASSSLLGEQYF.

This clonotype was found a few times. The rearrangement joins TRBV28 to TRBJ2-5, with 9 nucleotides matching TRBD2. Looked up from germline, CDR1 is MDHEN and CDR2 is SYDVKM. V lost 1 base to trimming and J lost 1 base; unmatched junction nucleotides: 4. CDR3 length: 16 amino acids. CDR3 protein: CASSLYSGSAQETQYF. The DNA of the CDR3 is TGTGCCAGCAGTTTATATAGCGGGAGTGCCCAAGAGACCCAGTACTTC.

With regard to this clonotype: An end of the junction does not agree with germline; a read error may underlie this. The V call is TRBV7-2, the J call TRBJ2-1; 8 bases line up with TRBD2. CDR3 length equals 18 residues. The germline V gene encodes CDR1 SGHTA and CDR2 FQGNSA. This CDR3 reads CASNLAWRGTRGLDEQFF. The DNA of the CDR3 is TGTGCCAGCAACTTAGCCTGGCGGGGGACTAGGGGCCTCGATGAGCAGTTCTTC.

This clonotype turned up a few times. J is TRBJ2-3 and V is TRBV6-2 or TRBV6-3, with D perhaps matching TRBD1 or TRBD2 (5 bases each). The germline V gene encodes CDR1 MNHEY and CDR2 SVGEGT. The ends were cut back, 1 base at V and 0 bases at J, with 8 bases in the middle. The CDR3 loop spans 15 amino acids. The CDR3 reads CASSYWGRSTDTQYF. Written as DNA, the CDR3 is TGTGCCAGCAGTTACTGGGGGAGAAGCACAGATACGCAGTATTTT.

This clonotype was seen ten or more times. This chain uses TRBV12-3 or TRBV12-4 with TRBJ2-2; maybe TRBD1 (6 bases). V gave up 5 bases and J gave up 6 bases, with 10 bases separating them. The CDR3 contains 13 residues. The CDR3 region is CASSPQGSGELFF. The CDR3 DNA sequence: TGTGCCAGCAGTCCCCAGGGGTCCGGGGAGCTGTTTTTT.

Details on this clonotype: A much larger clone is a single base away; this may be a read error. The J gene is TRBJ1-1, the V gene TRBV9; 9 bases align to TRBD1. This CDR3 has 18 residues. Germline V CDR1 and CDR2: SGDLS, YYNGEE. CDR3 nucleotide sequence: TGTGCCAGCAGCAAACGGGGACAGGGATCTTCTATGGGCACTGGAGCTTTCTTT. Translation: CASSKRGQGSSMGTGAFF.

Concerning this clonotype: One end of the junction varies from germline; a read error may be responsible. The V and J genes are TRBV3-1 and TRBJ2-3, with D possibly TRBD1 on 5 matching bases. This CDR3 region has 15 residues. The germline gives CDR1 LGHDT, CDR2 YNNKEL (reference sequence). CDR3 nucleotides: TGTGCCAGCAGCCCGGACATAGGGTCCGCAGATGCGCAGTATTTT. Translation gives CASSPDIGSADAQYF.

This clonotype was seen ten or more times. The chain links TRBV12-3 or TRBV12-4 to TRBJ2-1; D assignment may be TRBD1 or TRBD2 (5 bases each). Trimming removed 5 bases at V and 3 bases at J, with 11 bases between. The CDR3 totals 14 residues. The CDR3: CASSGTVGYNEQFF. The CDR3 DNA reads as TGTGCCAGCAGTGGGACGGTGGGCTACAATGAGCAGTTCTTC.

This chain connects TRBV6-1 to TRBJ2-6; TRBD1 matches 7 bases. This CDR3 contains 18 residues. V trimming: 3 bases; J trimming: 0 bases; junction bases outside the gene matches: 8. CDR1 is MNHNS and CDR2 is SASEGT in the germline V gene. The CDR3 nucleotides read TGTGCCAGCAGTGATCAAACAGGGGCCAACTCTGGGGCCAACGTCCTGACTTTC. The encoded protein is CASSDQTGANSGANVLTF.

In its sample, this clonotype was seen many times. The V gene is TRBV19, the J gene TRBJ2-5, with 7 bases that match TRBD1. Germline V CDR1 and CDR2: LNHDA, SQIVND (reference sequence). This CDR3 is 16 amino acids long. Unmatched junction bases numbered 14, after V lost 8 bases and J lost 2 bases. CDR3 protein: CASAPRREDRQETQYF. CDR3 nucleotide sequence: TGTGCCAGTGCCCCTCGACGAGAGGACAGGCAAGAGACCCAGTACTTC.

This clonotype was observed a handful of times. The chain has TRBV7-9 and TRBJ2-7; D is ambiguous. V was trimmed by 7 bases and J by 0 bases, leaving 10 bases between them. This CDR3 spans 13 amino acids. Germline-derived CDR1 and CDR2 are SEHNR and FQNEAQ (reference sequence). CDR3 in DNA: TGTGCCAGCACCCCAGGCTACTCCTACGAGCAGTACTTC. Protein product: CASTPGYSYEQYF.

This clonotype was found once. This chain connects TRBV7-2 to TRBJ2-2; D is uncertain. V dropped 1 base and J dropped 5 bases, with 14 bases sitting between them. CDR3 length: 16 residues. Per the germline V gene, CDR1 is SGHTA and CDR2 is FQGNSA. CDR3 region: CASSLEVCGYTGELFF. The CDR3 nucleotides are TGTGCCAGCAGCTTAGAAGTTTGCGGATATACCGGGGAGCTGTTTTTT.

Concerning this clonotype itself: A read error may be the cause here, since a much bigger clone is one base away. V usage is TRBV4-3 and J usage is TRBJ1-5, with D hard to call. Trimming took 4 bases from V and 6 from J, leaving 10 bases between them. Germline CDR1 is LGHNA and CDR2 is YSLEER. The CDR3 is made up of 13 amino acids. The CDR3 loop reads CASSRVAFQPQHF. The CDR3 DNA reads TGCGCCAGCAGCCGAGTGGCTTTTCAGCCCCAGCATTTT.

This clonotype was counted at least ten times. This sequence joins TRBV7-9 and TRBJ2-7, with 7 nucleotides matching TRBD2. V was clipped by 1 base and J by 0 bases; unmatched bases: 3. Germline V gene lookup returns CDR1 SEHNR and CDR2 FQNEAQ (reference sequence). The CDR3 loop spans 15 amino acids. CDR3 in amino acids: CASSLVGGYSYEQYF. CDR3 nucleotides: TGTGCCAGCAGCTTAGTGGGGGGGTACTCCTACGAGCAGTACTTC.

This clonotype was found once. A clone one base away is much larger, so this may be a read error. V is TRBV19 and J is TRBJ2-1; no definite D call. The CDR3 is 15 residues long. Germline loops: CDR1 LNHDA, CDR2 SQIVND (reference sequence). The CDR3: CASRLTVGSYNGQFF. CDR3 nucleotide sequence: TGTGCCAGTCGGTTGACGGTCGGGTCCTACAATGGGCAGTTCTTC.

The table lists this clonotype with a few counts. This chain joins TRBV4-1 and TRBJ2-7; the D is unclear. CDR1 MGHRA and CDR2 YSYEKL come from the germline V gene. V was pared by 3 bases and J by 4 bases, with 10 bases between. The CDR3 totals 13 residues. CDR3 loop: CASSHRPDYEQYF. Here the CDR3 DNA reads TGCGCCAGCAGCCACCGACCCGATTACGAGCAGTACTTC.